The rows below give T cell receptor beta chains drawn from one sample of a study of regulatory T cells in long-lasting Graves disease. TCRdb redid the calling of the multiplex PCR reads with MiXCR, one entry per CDR3 protein. This sample has hundreds of thousands of distinct CDR3 sequences, with roughly 21% found just once. The sample was peripheral blood mononuclear cells (PBMCs), taken when the disease was refractory, from a patient treated with antithyroid drugs. Every receptor here comes from a female donor with Graves disease. Both conserved end residues are part of each CDR3. A D gene is named only where the DNA matches it firmly. The size entry is marked missing in some rows and otherwise reads once, few, many or a size class.

abundance: many; j_gene: TRBJ2-7; d_gene: .; v_gene: TRBV20-1; CDR3aa: CSARDLKHEQYF; CDR3nt: TGCAGTGCAAGGGACCTGAAGCACGAGCAGTACTTC
abundance: many; j_gene: TRBJ1-5; d_gene: .; v_gene: TRBV6-1; CDR3aa: CASSETRAYQTQHF; CDR3nt: TGTGCCAGCAGTGAAACCAGGGCCTACCAAACCCAGCATTTT
abundance: .; j_gene: TRBJ1-1; d_gene: TRBD1; v_gene: TRBV2; CDR3aa: CASTNRGGTEAFF; CDR3nt: TGTGCCAGCACGAACAGGGGCGGGACTGAAGCTTTCTTT
abundance: .; j_gene: TRBJ1-6; d_gene: TRBD1; v_gene: TRBV11-1; CDR3aa: CASSPGTGGGSSLHF; CDR3nt: TGTGCCAGCAGCCCAGGAACAGGGGGTGGATCATCCCTCCACTTC
abundance: many; j_gene: TRBJ2-7; d_gene: .; v_gene: TRBV28; CDR3aa: CASSVEWYEQYF; CDR3nt: TGTGCCAGCAGTGTTGAGTGGTACGAGCAGTACTTC
abundance: many; j_gene: TRBJ1-5; d_gene: .; v_gene: TRBV6-1; CDR3aa: CASTGGGNNQPQHF; CDR3nt: TGTGCCAGCACAGGTGGGGGCAACAATCAGCCCCAGCATTTT
abundance: many; j_gene: TRBJ1-6; d_gene: .; v_gene: TRBV12-3/TRBV12-4; CDR3aa: CASSFPMSPLHF; CDR3nt: TGTGCCAGCAGTTTCCCGATGTCACCCCTCCACTTT
abundance: many; j_gene: TRBJ1-2; d_gene: TRBD1; v_gene: TRBV7-9; CDR3aa: CASSAGQNYGYTF; CDR3nt: TGTGCCAGCAGCGCGGGACAGAACTATGGCTACACCTTC
abundance: many; j_gene: TRBJ1-5; d_gene: TRBD1; v_gene: TRBV20-1; CDR3aa: CSAPSRTGPNQPQHF; CDR3nt: TGCAGTGCTCCATCTAGGACAGGCCCCAATCAGCCCCAGCATTTT
abundance: many; j_gene: TRBJ1-4; d_gene: .; v_gene: TRBV7-9; CDR3aa: CASRAGTAFNEKLFF; CDR3nt: TGTGCCAGCAGGGCAGGGACGGCCTTTAATGAAAAACTGTTTTTT
abundance: many; j_gene: TRBJ1-1; d_gene: TRBD1; v_gene: TRBV6-2/TRBV6-3; CDR3aa: CASSYSRGTGTTEAFF; CDR3nt: TGTGCCAGCAGTTACTCGAGAGGGACAGGCACCACTGAAGCTTTCTTT
abundance: few; j_gene: TRBJ2-7; d_gene: TRBD1; v_gene: TRBV5-1; CDR3aa: CASSYDRGFVEQYF; CDR3nt: TGCGCCAGCAGCTACGACAGGGGGTTCGTCGAGCAGTACTTC
abundance: few; j_gene: TRBJ1-5; d_gene: .; v_gene: TRBV18; CDR3aa: CASSPNSANQPQHF; CDR3nt: TGTGCCAGCTCACCAAACAGTGCCAATCAGCCCCAGCATTTT
abundance: .; j_gene: TRBJ2-7; d_gene: TRBD2; v_gene: TRBV20-1; CDR3aa: CSAATSGDYEQYF; CDR3nt: TGCAGTGCTGCGACTAGCGGGGATTACGAGCAGTACTTC
abundance: .; j_gene: TRBJ2-5; d_gene: TRBD2; v_gene: TRBV3-1; CDR3aa: CASSQDRRDGGETQYF; CDR3nt: TGTGCCAGCAGCCAAGATAGGAGGGACGGGGGGGAGACCCAGTACTTC
abundance: .; j_gene: TRBJ1-5; d_gene: TRBD1; v_gene: TRBV20-1; CDR3aa: CSARDLRGLISNQPQHF; CDR3nt: TGCAGTGCTAGAGATCTCAGGGGGCTTATTTCCAATCAGCCCCAGCATTTT
abundance: .; j_gene: TRBJ2-7; d_gene: TRBD1; v_gene: TRBV27; CDR3aa: CASSPTWTGTYEQYF; CDR3nt: TGTGCCAGCAGTCCAACCTGGACAGGAACCTACGAGCAGTACTTC
abundance: many; j_gene: TRBJ1-4; d_gene: TRBD1; v_gene: TRBV28; CDR3aa: CASSFGNRGRFGKLFF; CDR3nt: TGTGCCAGCAGTTTCGGAAACAGGGGACGCTTCGGAAAACTGTTTTTT
abundance: many; j_gene: TRBJ2-5; d_gene: .; v_gene: TRBV6-2/TRBV6-3; CDR3aa: CASSYAGLRQETQYF; CDR3nt: TGTGCCAGCAGTTACGCGGGGCTTAGACAAGAGACCCAGTACTTC
abundance: .; j_gene: TRBJ1-1; d_gene: .; v_gene: TRBV20-1; CDR3aa: CSARDLMNTEAFF; CDR3nt: TGCAGTGCTAGGGACTTAATGAACACTGAAGCTTTCTTT
abundance: once; j_gene: TRBJ2-1; d_gene: TRBD2; v_gene: TRBV7-6; CDR3aa: CASSASGGASYNEQFF; CDR3nt: TGTGCCAGCAGCGCTAGCGGGGGGGCCTCCTACAATGAGCAGTTCTTC
abundance: many; j_gene: TRBJ1-2; d_gene: .; v_gene: TRBV4-2; CDR3aa: CASSQDREDGYTF; CDR3nt: TGTGCCAGCAGCCAAGATCGTGAGGATGGCTACACCTTC
abundance: many; j_gene: TRBJ1-2; d_gene: TRBD1; v_gene: TRBV2; CDR3aa: CASSEGGQGLSGYTF; CDR3nt: TGTGCCAGCAGTGAAGGTGGACAGGGCTTAAGCGGCTACACCTTC
abundance: many; j_gene: TRBJ2-5; d_gene: .; v_gene: TRBV7-8; CDR3aa: CASSLGQVVRETQYF; CDR3nt: TGTGCCAGCAGCTTAGGGCAGGTCGTGCGAGAGACCCAGTACTTC
abundance: .; j_gene: TRBJ2-1; d_gene: .; v_gene: TRBV11-2; CDR3aa: CASSLEPLRYNEQFF; CDR3nt: TGTGCCAGCAGCTTAGAACCCTTGCGGTACAATGAGCAGTTCTTC
abundance: .; j_gene: TRBJ2-7; d_gene: .; v_gene: TRBV19; CDR3aa: CASSDDRDGYSYEQYF; CDR3nt: TGTGCCAGTAGTGATGACCGGGACGGATACTCCTACGAGCAGTACTTC
abundance: few; j_gene: TRBJ1-2; d_gene: .; v_gene: TRBV6-1; CDR3aa: CASSLAVRGGDYDYTF; CDR3nt: TGTGCCAGCAGCTTAGCGGTCCGGGGCGGGGACTATGACTACACCTTC
abundance: few; j_gene: TRBJ2-7; d_gene: TRBD2; v_gene: TRBV20-1; CDR3aa: CSARDRVGGGRTYEQYF; CDR3nt: TGCAGTGCTAGAGATCGGGTTGGGGGCGGGAGGACCTACGAGCAGTACTTC
abundance: .; j_gene: TRBJ1-5; d_gene: .; v_gene: TRBV19; CDR3aa: CASSVGRGPNQPQHF; CDR3nt: TGTGCCAGTAGTGTCGGACGAGGTCCCAATCAGCCCCAGCATTTT
abundance: .; j_gene: TRBJ1-4; d_gene: .; v_gene: TRBV9; CDR3aa: CASSVGFRGNEKLFF; CDR3nt: TGTGCCAGCAGCGTAGGGTTTAGGGGTAATGAAAAACTGTTTTTT
abundance: few; j_gene: TRBJ1-2; d_gene: .; v_gene: TRBV4-1; CDR3aa: CASSHPGEGNYGYTF; CDR3nt: TGCGCCAGCAGCCATCCAGGGGAGGGAAACTATGGCTACACCTTC
abundance: .; j_gene: TRBJ1-6; d_gene: .; v_gene: TRBV30; CDR3aa: CAWDIRGSPLHF; CDR3nt: TGTGCCTGGGACATCAGGGGTTCACCCCTCCACTTT
abundance: .; j_gene: TRBJ1-6; d_gene: .; v_gene: TRBV19; CDR3aa: CASTPSPGDFNSPPHF; CDR3nt: TGTGCCAGTACCCCCTCACCCGGGGACTTTAATTCACCCCCCCACTTT
abundance: many; j_gene: TRBJ2-6; d_gene: .; v_gene: TRBV12-3/TRBV12-4; CDR3aa: CASSYGLSGANVLTF; CDR3nt: TGTGCCAGCAGTTATGGTCTCTCTGGGGCCAACGTCCTGACTTTC
abundance: few; j_gene: TRBJ1-6; d_gene: .; v_gene: TRBV5-6; CDR3aa: CASSFGPGNSPLHF; CDR3nt: TGTGCCAGCAGCTTTGGTCCAGGAAATTCACCCCTCCACTTT
abundance: few; j_gene: TRBJ2-4; d_gene: TRBD1; v_gene: TRBV10-2; CDR3aa: CASSLDRGRLAKNIQYF; CDR3nt: TGCGCCAGCAGCCTCGACAGGGGGCGGCTAGCCAAAAACATTCAGTACTTC
abundance: .; j_gene: TRBJ2-3; d_gene: .; v_gene: TRBV6-7; CDR3aa: CASSQQGTSTDTQYF; CDR3nt: TGTGCCAGCAGTCAGCAGGGGACTAGCACAGATACGCAGTATTTT
abundance: many; j_gene: TRBJ1-2; d_gene: .; v_gene: TRBV19; CDR3aa: CASSSVVTLVIYGYTF; CDR3nt: TGTGCCAGTAGTAGCGTGGTCACCCTCGTGATCTATGGCTACACCTTC
abundance: .; j_gene: TRBJ1-1; d_gene: TRBD1; v_gene: TRBV27; CDR3aa: CASSNPAGGNTEAFF; CDR3nt: TGTGCCAGCAGTAACCCCGCAGGGGGGAACACTGAAGCTTTCTTT
abundance: many; j_gene: TRBJ1-2; d_gene: .; v_gene: TRBV7-3; CDR3aa: CASSLTGTSAGYTF; CDR3nt: TGTGCCAGCAGCTTAACCGGGACCTCTGCGGGCTACACCTTC
abundance: many; j_gene: TRBJ1-1; d_gene: .; v_gene: TRBV28; CDR3aa: CASRGVLYRRTEAFF; CDR3nt: TGTGCCAGCAGGGGCGTTTTGTACAGACGGACTGAAGCTTTCTTT
abundance: few; j_gene: TRBJ1-1; d_gene: .; v_gene: TRBV20-1; CDR3aa: CSARDYTRRSNTEAFF; CDR3nt: TGCAGTGCTAGAGATTATACGAGGAGATCGAACACTGAAGCTTTCTTT
abundance: few; j_gene: TRBJ2-5; d_gene: .; v_gene: TRBV7-3; CDR3aa: CASSLSAAAGTQYF; CDR3nt: TGTGCCAGCAGCTTAAGTGCGGCAGCTGGGACCCAGTACTTC
abundance: few; j_gene: TRBJ1-3; d_gene: .; v_gene: TRBV20-1; CDR3aa: CSARGPNTIYF; CDR3nt: TGCAGTGCTAGGGGCCCGAACACCATATATTTT
abundance: .; j_gene: TRBJ1-1; d_gene: TRBD1; v_gene: TRBV20-1; CDR3aa: CSVGTDPRDTEAFF; CDR3nt: TGCAGTGTCGGGACAGACCCAAGGGACACTGAAGCTTTCTTT
abundance: few; j_gene: TRBJ1-6; d_gene: TRBD1; v_gene: TRBV7-2; CDR3aa: CASSSSGTDGSPLHF; CDR3nt: TGTGCCAGCAGCTCCTCCGGGACAGACGGTTCACCCCTCCACTTT
abundance: many; j_gene: TRBJ1-1; d_gene: .; v_gene: TRBV29-1; CDR3aa: CSVEDLWGDTEAFF; CDR3nt: TGCAGCGTTGAAGATCTTTGGGGGGACACTGAAGCTTTCTTT
abundance: .; j_gene: TRBJ2-7; d_gene: TRBD1; v_gene: TRBV4-3; CDR3aa: CTSSQDRGYEQYF; CDR3nt: TGCACCAGCAGCCAAGACAGGGGGTACGAGCAGTACTTC
abundance: .; j_gene: TRBJ2-7; d_gene: .; v_gene: TRBV3-1; CDR3aa: CASSQEDSYEQYF; CDR3nt: TGTGCCAGCAGCCAAGAAGACAGCTACGAGCAGTACTTC
abundance: many; j_gene: TRBJ2-2; d_gene: .; v_gene: TRBV7-9; CDR3aa: CASRRGGVNTGELFF; CDR3nt: TGTGCCAGCAGGAGGGGGGGCGTCAACACCGGGGAGCTGTTTTTT